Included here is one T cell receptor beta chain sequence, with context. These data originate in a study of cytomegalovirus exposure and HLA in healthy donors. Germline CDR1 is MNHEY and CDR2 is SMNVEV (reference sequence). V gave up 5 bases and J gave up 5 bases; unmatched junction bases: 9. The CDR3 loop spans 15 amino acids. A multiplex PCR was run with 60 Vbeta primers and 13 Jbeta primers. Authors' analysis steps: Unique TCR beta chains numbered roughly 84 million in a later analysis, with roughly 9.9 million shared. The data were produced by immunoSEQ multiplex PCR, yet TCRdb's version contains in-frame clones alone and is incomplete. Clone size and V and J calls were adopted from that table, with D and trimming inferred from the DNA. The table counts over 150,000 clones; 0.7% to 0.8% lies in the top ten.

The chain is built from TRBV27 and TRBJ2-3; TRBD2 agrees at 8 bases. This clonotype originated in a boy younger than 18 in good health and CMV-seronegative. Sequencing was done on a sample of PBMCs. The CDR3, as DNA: TGTGCCAGCAGTCACCCCGGGACTAGAGGAGATACGCAGTATTTT. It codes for CASSHPGTRGDTQYF.